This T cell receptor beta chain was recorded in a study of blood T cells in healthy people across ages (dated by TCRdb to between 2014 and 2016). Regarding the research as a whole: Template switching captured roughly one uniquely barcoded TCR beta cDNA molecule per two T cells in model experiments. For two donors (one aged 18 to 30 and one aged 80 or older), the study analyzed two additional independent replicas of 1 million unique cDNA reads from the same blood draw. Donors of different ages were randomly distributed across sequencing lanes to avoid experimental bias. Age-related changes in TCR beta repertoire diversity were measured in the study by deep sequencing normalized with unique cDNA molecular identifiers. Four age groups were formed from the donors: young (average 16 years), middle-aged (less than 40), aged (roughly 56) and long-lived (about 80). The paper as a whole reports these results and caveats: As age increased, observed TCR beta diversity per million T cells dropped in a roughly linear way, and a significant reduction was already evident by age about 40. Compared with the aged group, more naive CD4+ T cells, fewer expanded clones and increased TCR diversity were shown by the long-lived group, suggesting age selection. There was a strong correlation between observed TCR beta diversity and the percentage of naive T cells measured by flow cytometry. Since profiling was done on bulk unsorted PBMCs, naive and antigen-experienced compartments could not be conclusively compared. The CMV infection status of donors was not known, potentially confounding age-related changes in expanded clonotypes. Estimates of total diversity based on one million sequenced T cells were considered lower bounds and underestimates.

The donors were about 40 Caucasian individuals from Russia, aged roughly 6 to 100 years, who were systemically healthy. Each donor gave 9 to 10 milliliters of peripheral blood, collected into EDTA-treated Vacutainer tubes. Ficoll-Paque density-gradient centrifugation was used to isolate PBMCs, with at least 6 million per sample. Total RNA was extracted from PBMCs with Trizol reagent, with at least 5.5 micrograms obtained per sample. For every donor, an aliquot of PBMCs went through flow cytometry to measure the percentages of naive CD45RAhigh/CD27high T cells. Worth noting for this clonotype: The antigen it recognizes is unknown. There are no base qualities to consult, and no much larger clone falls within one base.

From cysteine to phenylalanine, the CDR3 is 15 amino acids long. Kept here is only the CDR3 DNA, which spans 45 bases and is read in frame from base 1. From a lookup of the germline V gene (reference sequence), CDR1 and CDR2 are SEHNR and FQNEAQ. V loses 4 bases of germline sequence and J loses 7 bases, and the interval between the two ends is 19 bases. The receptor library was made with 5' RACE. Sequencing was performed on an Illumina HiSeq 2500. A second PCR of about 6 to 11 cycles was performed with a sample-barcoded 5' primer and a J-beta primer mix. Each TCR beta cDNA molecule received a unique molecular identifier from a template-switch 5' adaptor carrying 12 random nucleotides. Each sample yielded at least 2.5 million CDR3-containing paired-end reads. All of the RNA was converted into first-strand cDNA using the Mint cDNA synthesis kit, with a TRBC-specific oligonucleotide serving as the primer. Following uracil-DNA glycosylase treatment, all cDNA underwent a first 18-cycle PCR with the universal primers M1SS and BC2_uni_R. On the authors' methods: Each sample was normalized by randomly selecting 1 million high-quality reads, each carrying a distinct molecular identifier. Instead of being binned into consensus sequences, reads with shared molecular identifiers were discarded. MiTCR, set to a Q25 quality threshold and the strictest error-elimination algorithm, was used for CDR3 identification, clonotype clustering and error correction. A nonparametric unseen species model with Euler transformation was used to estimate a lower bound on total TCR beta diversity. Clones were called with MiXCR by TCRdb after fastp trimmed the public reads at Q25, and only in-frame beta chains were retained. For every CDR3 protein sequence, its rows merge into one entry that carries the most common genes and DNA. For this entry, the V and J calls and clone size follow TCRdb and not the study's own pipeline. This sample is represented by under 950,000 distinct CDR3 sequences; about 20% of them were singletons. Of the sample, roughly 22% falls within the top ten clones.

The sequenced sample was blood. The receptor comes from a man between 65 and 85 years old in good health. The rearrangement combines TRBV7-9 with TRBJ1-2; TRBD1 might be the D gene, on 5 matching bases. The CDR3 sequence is CASSSDVGRGFGYTF. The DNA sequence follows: TGTGCCAGCAGCTCCGACGTGGGACGGGGCTTTGGCTACACCTTC.